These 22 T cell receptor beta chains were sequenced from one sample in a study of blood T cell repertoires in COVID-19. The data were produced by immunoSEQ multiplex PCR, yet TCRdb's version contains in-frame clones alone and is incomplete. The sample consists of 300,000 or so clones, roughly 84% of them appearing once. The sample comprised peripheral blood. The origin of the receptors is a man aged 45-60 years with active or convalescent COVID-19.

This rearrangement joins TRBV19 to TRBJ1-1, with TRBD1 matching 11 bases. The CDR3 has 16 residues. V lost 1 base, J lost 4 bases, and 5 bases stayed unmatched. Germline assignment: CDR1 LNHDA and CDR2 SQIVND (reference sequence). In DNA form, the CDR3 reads TGTGCCAGTAGTATAGGTGGACAGGGGGCGAGCACTGAAGCTTTCTTT. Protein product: CASSIGGQGASTEAFF.

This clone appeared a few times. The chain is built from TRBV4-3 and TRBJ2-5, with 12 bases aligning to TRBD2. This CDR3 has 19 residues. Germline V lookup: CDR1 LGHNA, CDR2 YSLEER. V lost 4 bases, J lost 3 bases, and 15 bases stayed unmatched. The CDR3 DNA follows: TGCGCCAGCAGCCGCACTAACCCGCTAGCGGGGGGGTCGAAAGAGACCCAGTACTTC. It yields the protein CASSRTNPLAGGSKETQYF.

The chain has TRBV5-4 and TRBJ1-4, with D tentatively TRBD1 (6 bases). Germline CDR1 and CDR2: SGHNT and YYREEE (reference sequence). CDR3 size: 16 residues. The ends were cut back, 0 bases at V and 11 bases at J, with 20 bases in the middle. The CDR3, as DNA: TGTGCCAGCAGCTTGGGGGAACGACAGGCCCAGGGGAAACTGTTTTTT. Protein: CASSLGERQAQGKLFF. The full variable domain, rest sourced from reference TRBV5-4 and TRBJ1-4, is ETGVTQSPTHLIKTRGQQVTLRCSSQSGHNTVSWYQQALGQGPQFIFQYYREEENGRGNFPPRFSGLQFPNYSSELNVNALELDDSALYLCASSLGERQAQGKLFFGSGTQLSVL.

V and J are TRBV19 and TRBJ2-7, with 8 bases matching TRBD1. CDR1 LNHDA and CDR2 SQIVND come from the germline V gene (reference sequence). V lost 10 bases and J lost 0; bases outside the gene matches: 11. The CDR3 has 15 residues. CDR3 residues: CATRQGQDLSYEQYF. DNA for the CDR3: TGTGCCACCCGGCAGGGACAGGATCTCTCCTACGAGCAGTACTTC.

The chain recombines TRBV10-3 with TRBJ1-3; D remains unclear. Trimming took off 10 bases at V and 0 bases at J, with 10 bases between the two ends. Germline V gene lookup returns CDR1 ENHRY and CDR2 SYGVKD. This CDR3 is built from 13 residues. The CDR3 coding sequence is TGTGCCACACAGCCCGACTCTGGAAACACCATATATTTT. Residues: CATQPDSGNTIYF.

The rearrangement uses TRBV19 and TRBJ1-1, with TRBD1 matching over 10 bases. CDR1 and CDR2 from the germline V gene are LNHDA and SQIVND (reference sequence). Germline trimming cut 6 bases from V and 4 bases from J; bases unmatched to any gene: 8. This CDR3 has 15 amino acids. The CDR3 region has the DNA TGTGCCAGTAGACGGACAGGGGGAACTCGCACTGAAGCTTTCTTT. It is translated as CASRRTGGTRTEAFF.

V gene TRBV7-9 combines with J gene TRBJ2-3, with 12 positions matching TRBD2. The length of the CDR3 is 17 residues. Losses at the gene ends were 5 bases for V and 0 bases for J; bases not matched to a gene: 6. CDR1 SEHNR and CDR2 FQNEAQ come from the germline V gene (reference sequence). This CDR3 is CASSRAGTSGSTDTQYF. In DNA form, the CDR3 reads TGTGCCAGCAGCCGCGCCGGGACTAGCGGGAGCACAGATACGCAGTATTTT. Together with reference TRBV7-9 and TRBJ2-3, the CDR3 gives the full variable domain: DTGVSQNPRHKITKRGQNVTFRCDPISEHNRLYWYRQTLGQGPEFLTYFQNEAQLEKSRLLSDRFSAERPKGSFSTLEIQRTEQGDSAMYLCASSRAGTSGSTDTQYFGPGTRLTVL.

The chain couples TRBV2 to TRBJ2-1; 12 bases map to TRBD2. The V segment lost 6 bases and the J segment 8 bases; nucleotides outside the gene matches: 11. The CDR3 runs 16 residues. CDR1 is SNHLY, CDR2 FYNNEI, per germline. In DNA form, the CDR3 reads TGTGCCAGCAGCGAGGGGCCTAGCGGGGGGGCCTATGAGCAGTTCTTC. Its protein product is CASSEGPSGGAYEQFF.

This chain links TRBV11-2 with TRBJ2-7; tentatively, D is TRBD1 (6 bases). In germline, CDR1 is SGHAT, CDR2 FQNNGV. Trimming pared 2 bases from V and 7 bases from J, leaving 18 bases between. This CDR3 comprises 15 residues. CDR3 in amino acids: CASSLNVQGQGEQYF. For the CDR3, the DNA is TGTGCCAGCAGCTTAAACGTGCAGGGGCAGGGGGAGCAGTACTTC.

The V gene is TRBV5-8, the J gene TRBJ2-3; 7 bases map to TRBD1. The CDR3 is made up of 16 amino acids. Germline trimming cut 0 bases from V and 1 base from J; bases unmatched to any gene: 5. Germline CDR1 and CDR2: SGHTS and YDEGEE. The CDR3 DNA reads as TGTGCCAGCAGCTTGGACAGGGGCCCTCGCACAGATACGCAGTATTTT. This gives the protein CASSLDRGPRTDTQYF.

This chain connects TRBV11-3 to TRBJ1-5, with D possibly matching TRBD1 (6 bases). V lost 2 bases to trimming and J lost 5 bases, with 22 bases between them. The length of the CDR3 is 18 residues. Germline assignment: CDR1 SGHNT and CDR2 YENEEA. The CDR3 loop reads CASSLSFLSGTPYQPQHF. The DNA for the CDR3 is TGTGCCAGCAGCTTAAGCTTCCTCTCCGGGACACCCTATCAGCCCCAGCATTTT.

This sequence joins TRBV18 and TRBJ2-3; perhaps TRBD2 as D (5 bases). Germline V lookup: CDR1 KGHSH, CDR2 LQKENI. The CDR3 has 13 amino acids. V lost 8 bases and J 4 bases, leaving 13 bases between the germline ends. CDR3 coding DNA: TGTGCCAGCCACCTCCGGGGTTCAGATACGCAGTATTTT. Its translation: CASHLRGSDTQYF. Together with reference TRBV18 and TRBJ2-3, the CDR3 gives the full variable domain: NAGVMQNPRHLVRRRGQEARLRCSPMKGHSHVYWYRQLPEEGLKFMVYLQKENIIDESGMPKERFSAEFPKEGPSILRIQQVVRGDSAAYFCASHLRGSDTQYFGPGTRLTVL.

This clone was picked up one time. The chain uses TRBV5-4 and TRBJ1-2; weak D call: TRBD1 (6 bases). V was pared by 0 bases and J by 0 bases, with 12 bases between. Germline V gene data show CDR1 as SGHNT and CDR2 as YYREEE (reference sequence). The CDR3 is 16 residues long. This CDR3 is CASSLGQGFANYGYTF. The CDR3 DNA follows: TGTGCCAGCAGCTTGGGGCAGGGGTTTGCTAACTATGGCTACACCTTC.

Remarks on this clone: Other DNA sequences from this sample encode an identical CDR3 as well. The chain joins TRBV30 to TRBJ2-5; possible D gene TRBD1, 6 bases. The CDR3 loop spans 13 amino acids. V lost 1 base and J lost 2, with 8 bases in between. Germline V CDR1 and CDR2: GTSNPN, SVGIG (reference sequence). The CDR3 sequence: CAWSGTGQETQYF. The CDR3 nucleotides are TGTGCCTGGAGTGGCACAGGGCAAGAGACCCAGTACTTC.

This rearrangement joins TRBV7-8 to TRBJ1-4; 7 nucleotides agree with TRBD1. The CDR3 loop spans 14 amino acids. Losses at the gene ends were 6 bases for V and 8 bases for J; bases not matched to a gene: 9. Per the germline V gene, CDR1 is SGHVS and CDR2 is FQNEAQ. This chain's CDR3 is CASSLGTVGEKLFF. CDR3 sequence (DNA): TGTGCCAGCAGTTTGGGGACAGTTGGGGAAAAACTGTTTTTT. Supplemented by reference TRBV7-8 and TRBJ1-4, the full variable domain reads GAGVSQSPRYKVAKRGQDVALRCDPISGHVSLFWYQQALGQGPEFLTYFQNEAQLDKSGLPSDRFFAERPEGSVSTLKIQRTQQEDSAVYLCASSLGTVGEKLFFGSGTQLSVL.

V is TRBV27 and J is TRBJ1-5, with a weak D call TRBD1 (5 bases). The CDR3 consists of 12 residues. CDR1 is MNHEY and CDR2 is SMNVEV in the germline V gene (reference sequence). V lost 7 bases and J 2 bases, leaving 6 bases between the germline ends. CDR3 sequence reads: CASKTGNQPQHF. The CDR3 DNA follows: TGTGCCAGCAAGACAGGCAATCAGCCCCAGCATTTT.

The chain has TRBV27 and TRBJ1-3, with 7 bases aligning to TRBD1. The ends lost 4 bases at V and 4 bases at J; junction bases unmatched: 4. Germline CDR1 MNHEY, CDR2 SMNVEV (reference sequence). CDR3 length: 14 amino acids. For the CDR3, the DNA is TGTGCCAGCAGTTCCGGGACAGAAGGAAACACCATATATTTT. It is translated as CASSSGTEGNTIYF.

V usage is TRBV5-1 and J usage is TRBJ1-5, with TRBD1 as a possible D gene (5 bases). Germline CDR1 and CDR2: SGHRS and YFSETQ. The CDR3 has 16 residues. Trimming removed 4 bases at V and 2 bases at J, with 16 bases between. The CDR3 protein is CASSEGLGGGNQPQHF. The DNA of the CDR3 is TGCGCCAGCAGCGAAGGGCTTGGAGGGGGCAATCAGCCCCAGCATTTT.

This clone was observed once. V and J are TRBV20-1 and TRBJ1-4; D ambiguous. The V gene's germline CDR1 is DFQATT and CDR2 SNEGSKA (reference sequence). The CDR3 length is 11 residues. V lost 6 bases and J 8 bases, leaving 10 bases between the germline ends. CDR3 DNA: TGCAGTGCGCCCTGGGAGGAAAAACTGTTTTTT. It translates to CSAPWEEKLFF.

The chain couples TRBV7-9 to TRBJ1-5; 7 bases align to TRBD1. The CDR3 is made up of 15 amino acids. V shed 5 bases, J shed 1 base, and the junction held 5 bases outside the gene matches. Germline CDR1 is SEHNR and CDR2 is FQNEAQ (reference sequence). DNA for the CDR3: TGTGCCAGCAGCCCACAGGGGAACAGCAATCAGCCCCAGCATTTT. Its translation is CASSPQGNSNQPQHF.

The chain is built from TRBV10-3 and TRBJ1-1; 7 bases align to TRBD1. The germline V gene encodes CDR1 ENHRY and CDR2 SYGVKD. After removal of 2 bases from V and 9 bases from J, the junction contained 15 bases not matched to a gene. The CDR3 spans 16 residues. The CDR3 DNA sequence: TGTGCCATCAGTGAGAGGGGGCAGTCCTCCGCTCTGAAAGCTTTCTTT. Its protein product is CAISERGQSSALKAFF.

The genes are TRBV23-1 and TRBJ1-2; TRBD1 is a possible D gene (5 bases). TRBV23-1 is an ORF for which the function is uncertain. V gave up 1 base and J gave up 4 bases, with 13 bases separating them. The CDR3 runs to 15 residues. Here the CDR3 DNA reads TGCGCCAGCAGTCAATGCCCAGGGCCTCGCTATGGCTACACCTTC. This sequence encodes CASSQCPGPRYGYTF.